Below are 15 T cell receptor beta chains sequenced from a single sample in a study of cytomegalovirus exposure and HLA in healthy donors. The PCR contained 60 Vbeta and 13 Jbeta primers. TCRdb's copy holds only in-frame clones and misses some; the assay was immunoSEQ multiplex PCR. The table has 150,000 to 180,000 clones, roughly four fifths seen once. Sequenced material: PBMCs. The receptors were sampled from a man aged 18 to 29 in good health and CMV-seronegative.

This clone showed up just a few times. The genes are TRBV30 and TRBJ2-2, with 11 positions matching TRBD2. Germline V lookup: CDR1 GTSNPN, CDR2 SVGIG (reference sequence). V was clipped by 0 bases and J by 3 bases; unmatched bases: 0. The CDR3 covers 15 residues. The CDR3 nucleotides are TGTGCCTGGAGTGTACTAGCGGGAGACACCGGGGAGCTGTTTTTT. It yields the protein CAWSVLAGDTGELFF.

The CDR3 spells CAISDGLTYEQYF. The CDR3 DNA reads as TGTGCCATCAGTGACGGGTTGACCTACGAGCAGTACTTC. V usage is TRBV10-3 and J usage is TRBJ2-7, with D hard to call. Per the germline V gene, CDR1 is ENHRY and CDR2 is SYGVKD. V gave up 3 bases and J gave up 2 bases, with 8 bases separating them. The CDR3 is 13 residues long.

CDR3 sequence reads: CAISQTGYNQPQHF. For the CDR3, the DNA is TGTGCCATCAGCCAGACAGGGTACAATCAGCCCCAGCATTTT. The J gene is TRBJ1-5, the V gene TRBV10-3; the match to TRBD1 covers 7 bases. V was pared by 6 bases and J by 3 bases, with 5 bases of the junction left unmatched. Germline CDR1 ENHRY, CDR2 SYGVKD. This CDR3 has 14 residues.

The rearrangement uses TRBV30 and TRBJ1-2, with a tentative D call TRBD1 (5 bases). Germline CDR1 reads GTSNPN; CDR2 reads SVGIG (reference sequence). The CDR3 has 15 residues. V dropped 2 bases and J dropped 0 bases, with 13 bases sitting between them. DNA of the CDR3: TGTGCCTGGAGTAGATGGGGCACAGCTAACTATGGCTACACCTTC. Translation: CAWSRWGTANYGYTF.

The CDR3 DNA follows: TGTGCCAGCAGCTTAGATTCGGGACATTCCTCTGGGGCCAACGTCCTGACTTTC. Amino acids: CASSLDSGHSSGANVLTF. The chain is built from TRBV11-2 and TRBJ2-6; a possible D gene is TRBD1 (6 bases). Trimming took 0 bases from V and 0 from J, leaving 12 bases between them. The CDR3 spans 18 residues. CDR1 and CDR2 (germline): SGHAT, FQNNGV.

This clone has only a few counts. The chain is built from TRBV29-1 and TRBJ2-3; 12 nucleotides agree with TRBD2. The ends lost 7 bases at V and 6 bases at J; junction bases unmatched: 5. CDR1 is SQVTM, CDR2 ANQGSEA, per germline. The CDR3 is 13 residues long. The CDR3 DNA reads as TGCAGCGCAAGACTAGCGGGAGCCGATACGCAGTATTTT. Translated: CSARLAGADTQYF.

The genes are TRBV4-3 and TRBJ2-7, with TRBD2 matching over 7 bases. Germline V gene lookup returns CDR1 LGHNA and CDR2 YSLEER. V was clipped by 3 bases and J by 7 bases; unmatched bases: 12. The CDR3 loop spans 15 amino acids. The CDR3 is CASSQAASGKGEQYF. CDR3 DNA sequence: TGCGCCAGCAGCCAGGCGGCCAGCGGGAAGGGGGAGCAGTACTTC.

The chain couples TRBV7-2 to TRBJ2-7; 11 positions agree with TRBD2. Germline values: CDR1 SGHTA, CDR2 FQGNSA. The CDR3 loop spans 16 amino acids. Trimming at V came to 3 bases and at J to 0 bases, leaving 4 bases not matched to a gene. The CDR3 DNA is TGTGCCAGCAGCTTTCTCGGGACTAGCGGCTCCTACGAGCAGTACTTC. It yields the protein CASSFLGTSGSYEQYF.

In this sample, this clone turned up once. The chain has TRBV6-4 and TRBJ1-2; 7 bases fit TRBD1. The CDR3 is made up of 15 amino acids. Unmatched junction bases numbered 11, after V lost 4 bases and J lost 6 bases. Looked up from germline, CDR1 is MRHNA and CDR2 is SNTAGT. The CDR3 DNA follows: TGTGCCAGCAGTGCCGATGACAGGGCGCTCCATGGCTACACCTTC. Translating gives CASSADDRALHGYTF.

The rearrangement joins TRBV28 to TRBJ2-1; TRBD2 matches at 9 bases. The CDR3 extends over 15 amino acids. Trimming cost V 3 bases and J 8 bases; bases outside gene matches: 8. Germline CDR1 is MDHEN and CDR2 is SYDVKM. The CDR3 is CASSLAGTSIHEQFF. The CDR3 DNA follows: TGTGCCAGCAGTTTGGCCGGGACTAGCATTCATGAGCAGTTCTTC.

The CDR3 DNA is TGTGCCAGCAGCTCTCCCGGGATTGTTCACACCTTC. This sequence encodes CASSSPGIVHTF. The chain has TRBV7-2 and TRBJ1-2; D unresolved. CDR3 length: 12 residues. From germline, CDR1 is SGHTA and CDR2 FQGNSA. V was trimmed by 4 bases and J by 12 bases, leaving 15 bases between them. Using reference TRBV7-2 and TRBJ1-2 for the parts outside the CDR3, the full variable domain is GAGVSQSPSNKVTEKGKDVELRCDPISGHTALYWYRQSLGQGLEFLIYFQGNSAPDKSGLPSDRFSAERTGGSVSTLTIQRTQQEDSAVYLCASSSPGIVHTFGSGTRLTVV.

V usage is TRBV19 and J usage is TRBJ2-2, with a weak D call TRBD1 (6 bases). Germline V gives CDR1 LNHDA, CDR2 SQIVND (reference sequence). This CDR3 spans 15 amino acids. Trimming pared 7 bases from V and 2 bases from J, leaving 14 bases between. CDR3 coding DNA: TGTGCCAGTACCCCCCTGGGGGCTAACACCGGGGAGCTGTTTTTT. As protein: CASTPLGANTGELFF.

A few counts support this clone. This sequence joins TRBV27 and TRBJ2-7; 7 bases fit TRBD2. Germline CDR1 reads MNHEY; CDR2 reads SMNVEV (reference sequence). The CDR3 covers 16 residues. V was pared by 4 bases and J by 0 bases, with 9 bases of the junction left unmatched. CDR3 in amino acids: CASSSPGLSSSYEQYF. The DNA of the CDR3 is TGTGCCAGCAGTTCCCCGGGACTATCCAGCTCCTACGAGCAGTACTTC.

The V gene is TRBV6-4, the J gene TRBJ2-1; D is possibly TRBD2 (6 bases). The CDR3 contains 16 residues. Trimming shortened V by 3 bases and J by 0 bases, and 12 bases separated the two germline ends. The germline gives CDR1 MRHNA, CDR2 SNTAGT. The CDR3 sequence: CASSEQAGSSYNEQFF. DNA of the CDR3: TGTGCCAGCAGTGAGCAAGCGGGTAGCTCCTACAATGAGCAGTTCTTC.

The chain has TRBV5-1 and TRBJ1-6, with TRBD1 as a possible D gene (5 bases). V was trimmed by 4 bases and J by 7 bases, leaving 15 bases between them. Germline lookup yields CDR1 SGHRS and CDR2 YFSETQ. The CDR3 sequence is 15 residues long. As DNA, the CDR3 is TGCGCCAGCAGCAAAGGAGGGACGGACAATTCACCCCTCCACTTT. Its translation: CASSKGGTDNSPLHF.